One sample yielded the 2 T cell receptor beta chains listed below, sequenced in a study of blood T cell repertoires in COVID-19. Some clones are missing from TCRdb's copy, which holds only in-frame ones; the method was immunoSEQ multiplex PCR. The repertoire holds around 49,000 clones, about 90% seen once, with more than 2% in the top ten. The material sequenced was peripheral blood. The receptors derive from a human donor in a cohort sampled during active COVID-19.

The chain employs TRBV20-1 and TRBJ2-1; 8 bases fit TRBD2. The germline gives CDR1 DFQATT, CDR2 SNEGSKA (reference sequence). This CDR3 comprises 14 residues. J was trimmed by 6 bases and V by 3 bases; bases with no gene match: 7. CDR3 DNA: TGCAGTGCTAGTCCGCTCCGGGAGGGCAATGAGCAGTTCTTC. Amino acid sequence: CSASPLREGNEQFF.

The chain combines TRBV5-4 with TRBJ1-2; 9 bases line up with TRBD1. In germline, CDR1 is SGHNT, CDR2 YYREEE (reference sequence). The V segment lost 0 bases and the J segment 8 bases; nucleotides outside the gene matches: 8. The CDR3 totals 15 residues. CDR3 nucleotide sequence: TGTGCCAGCAGCTTGGGGACAGGGGACGGAGGCGGCTACACCTTC. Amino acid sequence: CASSLGTGDGGGYTF.